The 26 T cell receptor beta chains below all came from one sample that was sequenced in a study of shared clonotypes between healthy human individuals. Clones were read by immunoSEQ multiplex PCR, and TCRdb kept only the in-frame ones, dropping some. The table has 2 million to 2.5 million clones, 93% seen once. The source material was naive CD4+ T cells from PBMCs. Subset: CD45RA+ positively selected. The receptors stem from a man aged 18 to 29 in good health. Some clones in this sample may be carry-over from other donors' samples.

The chain links TRBV27 to TRBJ2-5, with 16 positions matching TRBD2. The germline V gene has CDR1 MNHEY and CDR2 SMNVEV (reference sequence). The CDR3 is 17 amino acids. J lost 5 bases, V lost 6 bases, and 9 bases had no gene match. CDR3 in amino acids: CASRGLAGGPRNETQYF. DNA of the CDR3: TGTGCCAGCAGGGGACTAGCGGGAGGGCCTAGGAATGAGACCCAGTACTTC.

The genes are TRBV15 and TRBJ2-1; D perhaps matches TRBD2 (6 bases). Germline CDR1 LNHNV, CDR2 YYDKDF (reference sequence). The CDR3 runs to 13 residues. Trimming removed 0 bases at V and 8 bases at J, with 8 bases between. In DNA, the CDR3 is TGTGCCACCAGCAGAGAAGGGGAGGATGAGCAGTTCTTC. Translation gives CATSREGEDEQFF.

The chain couples TRBV5-4 to TRBJ2-1; TRBD2 aligns across 8 bases. CDR3 length: 15 amino acids. V trimming: 2 bases; J trimming: 7 bases; junction bases outside the gene matches: 8. Germline CDR1 SGHNT, CDR2 YYREEE (reference sequence). This CDR3 is CASSFKREWGNEQFF. In DNA, the CDR3 is TGTGCCAGCAGCTTTAAGCGGGAGTGGGGTAATGAGCAGTTCTTC.

A remark on this clone: Other DNA sequences of this sample code for an identical CDR3. This chain connects TRBV28 to TRBJ1-3; the D is unclear. The CDR3 has 13 amino acids. The V end was cut by 1 base, the J end by 0 bases, with 1 base between. Germline V lookup: CDR1 MDHEN, CDR2 SYDVKM. The CDR3 reads CASSLFSGNTIYF. The CDR3 coding sequence is TGTGCCAGCAGTTTATTCTCTGGAAACACCATATATTTT.

This clone was seen just once. The V gene is TRBV4-3, the J gene TRBJ2-7, with 10 bases that match TRBD2. The CDR3 runs to 15 residues. CDR1 is LGHNA and CDR2 is YSLEER in the germline V gene. V trimming: 3 bases; J trimming: 3 bases; junction bases outside the gene matches: 5. CDR3 bases: TGCGCCAGCAGCCAGCGGACTAGCGGTATCTACGAGCAGTACTTC. Translating it yields CASSQRTSGIYEQYF.

The genes are TRBV7-3 and TRBJ2-1; D not resolved. Trimming cost V 4 bases and J 12 bases, with 16 bases left between them. This CDR3 is built from 13 residues. From germline, CDR1 is SGHTA and CDR2 FQGTGA. CDR3: CASSSNLYAGQFF. The CDR3 bases are TGTGCCAGCAGCTCCAACCTCTACGCTGGGCAGTTCTTC.

The chain employs TRBV5-1 and TRBJ1-4; TRBD1 matches 7 bases. The trim removed 0 bases at V and 3 bases at J, leaving 5 bases unmatched. Germline values: CDR1 SGHRS, CDR2 YFSETQ. This CDR3 has 16 residues. The CDR3 sequence is CASSLGGTASNEKLFF. The CDR3 region has the DNA TGCGCCAGCAGCTTGGGGGGGACAGCCTCTAATGAAAAACTGTTTTTT.

This chain links TRBV7-9 with TRBJ1-1; 9 nucleotides line up with TRBD1. V lost 7 bases and J lost 1; bases outside the gene matches: 4. CDR3 length: 14 residues. Germline CDR1 is SEHNR and CDR2 is FQNEAQ (reference sequence). The CDR3 spells CASTRQGGNTEAFF. CDR3 bases: TGTGCCAGCACACGACAGGGGGGGAACACTGAAGCTTTCTTT.

This rearrangement joins TRBV19 to TRBJ2-2, with TRBD1 matching over 10 bases. Trimming at V came to 3 bases and at J to 3 bases, leaving 1 base not matched to a gene. CDR3 size: 15 residues. CDR1 is LNHDA, CDR2 SQIVND, per germline (reference sequence). This CDR3 reads CASSMDRGYTGELFF. The CDR3 DNA reads as TGTGCCAGTAGTATGGACAGGGGGTACACCGGGGAGCTGTTTTTT.

V usage is TRBV10-3 and J usage is TRBJ2-5; TRBD2 aligns across 9 bases. V dropped 4 bases and J dropped 3; count of bases not matched to a gene: 6. The CDR3 is made up of 15 amino acids. Germline CDR1 and CDR2: ENHRY and SYGVKD. CDR3 nucleotides: TGTGCCATCAGTGGAGGTAGCGGGGGAAAAGAGACCCAGTACTTC. It specifies CAISGGSGGKETQYF.

The V gene is TRBV30, the J gene TRBJ1-4; TRBD1 matches at 9 bases. Germline V CDR1 and CDR2: GTSNPN, SVGIG (reference sequence). Trimming at V came to 4 bases and at J to 8 bases, leaving 8 bases not matched to a gene. The CDR3 has 14 amino acids. CDR3 sequence (DNA): TGTGCCTGGACCCCCGGGACAGGGCACGAAAAACTGTTTTTT. This gives the protein CAWTPGTGHEKLFF.

This sequence joins TRBV4-1 and TRBJ2-5; 11 nucleotides align to TRBD1. With V trimmed by 1 base and J by 5 bases, 3 bases remained unmatched. Germline-derived CDR1 and CDR2 are MGHRA and YSYEKL. The CDR3 sequence is 15 residues long. For the CDR3, the DNA is TGCGCCAGCAGCCAAGCCTGGACAGGGGGCGAGACCCAGTACTTC. Translated, it gives CASSQAWTGGETQYF.

The chain uses TRBV5-6 and TRBJ2-5; a possible D gene is TRBD1 (5 bases). CDR3 length: 15 amino acids. Germline assignment: CDR1 SGHDT and CDR2 YYEEEE. Trimming cost V 4 bases and J 0 bases, with 13 bases left between them. The CDR3 DNA is TGTGCCAGCAGCCGACCTGGGGCTGACCAAGAGACCCAGTACTTC. Residues: CASSRPGADQETQYF.

A remark on this clone: This sample includes further DNA sequences coding for the same CDR3. The rearrangement links TRBV19 to TRBJ2-7; 7 bases are a match to TRBD2. Losses at the gene ends were 1 base for V and 2 bases for J; bases not matched to a gene: 2. The CDR3 is 14 residues long. The germline V gene has CDR1 LNHDA and CDR2 SQIVND (reference sequence). The DNA of the CDR3 is TGTGCCAGTAGTATAGTGGCGGGAGCCTACGAGCAGTACTTC. Its protein is CASSIVAGAYEQYF.

The chain joins TRBV10-1 to TRBJ2-7; 8 bases map to TRBD2. V lost 10 bases, J lost 0 bases, and 11 bases stayed unmatched. Germline V gene lookup returns CDR1 WNHNN and CDR2 SYGVQD (reference sequence). The CDR3 length is 15 residues. CDR3 in DNA: TGCGCCACCTCGCTCCGACTAGCGTACTCCTACGAGCAGTACTTC. Residues: CATSLRLAYSYEQYF.

CDR3: CAWGTGVLEPQHF. CDR3 nucleotide sequence: TGTGCCTGGGGTACAGGGGTCCTTGAGCCCCAGCATTTT. V is TRBV30 and J is TRBJ1-5; 7 bases line up with TRBD1. The V gene end was trimmed by 5 bases and the J gene end by 8 bases; junction bases not matched to a gene: 9. Germline lookup yields CDR1 GTSNPN and CDR2 SVGIG (reference sequence). This CDR3 spans 13 amino acids.

About this clone: The sample holds other DNA sequences that translate to the same CDR3. The genes are TRBV5-1 and TRBJ2-1, with D unresolved. Trimming left V 0 bases short and J 3 bases short, with 10 bases between. This CDR3 has 15 amino acids. Per germline, CDR1 SGHRS and CDR2 YFSETQ. CDR3 loop: CASSLGGESYNEQFF. The CDR3 region has the DNA TGCGCCAGCAGCTTGGGCGGAGAGAGCTACAATGAGCAGTTCTTC.

The gene calls are TRBV7-8 and TRBJ1-2, with 7 bases that match TRBD1. The CDR3 is 14 residues long. With V trimmed by 4 bases and J by 3 bases, 5 bases remained unmatched. Germline loops: CDR1 SGHVS, CDR2 FQNEAQ. This CDR3 is CASSYTDRDYGYTF. The DNA of the CDR3 is TGTGCCAGCAGCTACACCGACAGGGACTATGGCTACACCTTC.

CDR3 nucleotides: TGTGCCAGGGAGAAGGAGGAGGACGGCTACACCTTC. Its translation: CAREKEEDGYTF. J is TRBJ1-2 and V is TRBV2; no firm D call. Germline assignment: CDR1 SNHLY and CDR2 FYNNEI. Trimming stripped 9 bases from V and 8 bases from J, with 16 bases between. The CDR3 totals 12 residues.

V usage is TRBV10-1 and J usage is TRBJ1-2, with TRBD1 as a possible D gene (6 bases). CDR3 size: 13 residues. The V and J ends lost 2 bases and 7 bases respectively, with 11 bases between them. Germline values: CDR1 WNHNN, CDR2 SYGVQD (reference sequence). CDR3 loop: CASSEMKGGGYTF. CDR3 bases: TGCGCCAGCAGTGAGATGAAAGGGGGTGGCTACACCTTC.

The chain has TRBV14 and TRBJ2-7; no reliable D call. The ends were cut back, 0 bases at V and 2 bases at J, with 5 bases in the middle. The CDR3 sequence is 13 residues long. The germline V gene has CDR1 SGHDN and CDR2 FVKESK. CDR3 in amino acids: CASSQERPYEQYF. The CDR3 nucleotides read TGTGCCAGCAGCCAAGAGCGGCCCTACGAGCAGTACTTC.

The rearrangement joins TRBV7-9 to TRBJ2-2; 7 bases fit TRBD1. V was pared by 5 bases and J by 2 bases, with 5 bases of the junction left unmatched. Germline values: CDR1 SEHNR, CDR2 FQNEAQ (reference sequence). This CDR3 has 15 amino acids. The CDR3 here is CASSHRGSNTGELFF. The DNA of the CDR3 is TGTGCCAGCAGCCACAGGGGTAGCAACACCGGGGAGCTGTTTTTT. Variable domain in full (rest from reference TRBV7-9 and TRBJ2-2): DTGVSQNPRHKITKRGQNVTFRCDPISEHNRLYWYRQTLGQGPEFLTYFQNEAQLEKSRLLSDRFSAERPKGSFSTLEIQRTEQGDSAMYLCASSHRGSNTGELFFGEGSRLTVL.

The chain combines TRBV5-4 with TRBJ2-3; TRBD1 matches at 9 bases. This CDR3 is built from 16 residues. Germline lookup yields CDR1 SGHNT and CDR2 YYREEE (reference sequence). Trimming took 4 bases from V and 2 from J; bases not matched to a gene: 8. This CDR3 reads CASSPTGGTHTDTQYF. The CDR3, as DNA: TGTGCCAGCAGCCCTACAGGGGGCACGCACACAGATACGCAGTATTTT.

This chain uses TRBV19 with TRBJ1-2, with TRBD1 matching 9 bases. Germline trimming cut 5 bases from V and 3 bases from J; bases unmatched to any gene: 1. This CDR3 comprises 13 residues. In germline, CDR1 is LNHDA, CDR2 SQIVND (reference sequence). The CDR3 is CASSGDRDYGYTF. For the CDR3, the DNA is TGTGCCAGTAGTGGGGACAGGGACTATGGCTACACCTTC.

The V and J genes are TRBV7-8 and TRBJ1-6; no firm D call. Germline CDR1 is SGHVS and CDR2 is FQNEAQ. The CDR3 totals 13 residues. The V and J ends lost 6 bases and 5 bases respectively, with 8 bases between them. The CDR3 loop is CASRSADNSPLHF. The DNA for the CDR3 is TGTGCCAGCAGGTCCGCCGATAATTCACCCCTCCACTTT.

V gene TRBV6-5 combines with J gene TRBJ1-3; D is possibly TRBD1 (5 bases). Looked up from germline, CDR1 is MNHEY and CDR2 is SVGAGI. The length of the CDR3 is 15 residues. V gave up 5 bases and J gave up 0 bases, with 11 bases separating them. Written as DNA, the CDR3 is TGTGCCAGCAGTCTTCAGGGCGTCTCTGGAAACACCATATATTTT. This translates into CASSLQGVSGNTIYF.